This T cell receptor beta chain derives from a study of OX40 agonist ivuxolimab in advanced cancers. Study-level background: Ivuxolimab was an agonistic, fully human IgG2 monoclonal antibody directed against OX40 (CD134), a costimulatory receptor. Intravenous ivuxolimab was administered to patients every 2 weeks at six dose levels: 0.01, 0.1, 0.3, 1.5, 3 and 10 mg/kg. Among the roughly 52 dose-escalation patients, approximately 20 had hepatocellular carcinoma, 15 or so melanoma, 9 renal cell carcinoma and 9 head and neck cancer. The dose-escalation cohort was about 83% male with a mean age of about 54 years, ranging from roughly 20 to 80. Prior anti-PD-1, anti-PD-L1 or anti-CTLA-4 therapy was permitted, and 40% of dose-escalation patients had received checkpoint inhibitors. Partial responses occurred in three dose-escalation patients: two with cutaneous melanoma and one with hepatocellular carcinoma. Peripheral TCRbeta sequencing was intended to test whether TCR sequence diversity was altered and clonal T-cell expansion was caused by ivuxolimab. The monotherapy dose-escalation portion (N ≈ 50 patients) of the phase I ivuxolimab trial is reported in the paper.

V is pared back by 5 bases and J by 3 bases, with 13 bases lying between the germline termini. The germline V gene specifies MDHEN as CDR1 and SYDVKM as CDR2. The CDR3 starts with the cysteine, ends with the phenylalanine, and has 15 residues. Only the CDR3 DNA is retained, 45 bases long and in frame from the first base. Genomic DNA was isolated from the sorted cells so that the TCRbeta CDR3 region could be sequenced. TCRbeta CDR3 regions were sequenced using the immunoSEQ Assay. TCRdb provides this immuneACCESS table in a form limited to in-frame rearrangements. Some clones are lacking; in checked studies, under half of them reflect an unresolved V gene, and why the rest are absent is not known. The sample table records under 100,000 clones; around 92% of these occur just once. The ten largest clones capture 0.5% to 0.6% of the sample. Overall study outcomes, separate from this receptor: At doses from 0.1 to 3.0 mg/kg, clonal expansion was seen in both CD4+ and CD8+ blood T cells between baseline and week 6. Partial responders in the 0.1-3.0 mg/kg groups had among the lowest normalized peripheral clonal expansion, especially among CD8+ T cells. Low levels of normalized T-cell clonal expansion were also seen in some nonresponding patients. The antigen specificity of the clonally expanded peripheral T cells was not determined. After ivuxolimab, expanded clones were on average more numerous among CD8+ T cells than among CD4+ T cells.

Remarks on this clone: Its binding antigen is unknown. One base away there is no much larger clone; base qualities are not given.

Patients with a history of autoimmune disease or receiving systemic immunosuppression were excluded from the trial. Peripheral blood for TCR sequencing was collected from all dose cohorts at baseline, on cycle 4 day 1, and on cycle 7 day 1. Samples came from an open-label, multicenter, first-in-human phase I dose-escalation trial of ivuxolimab. Adults with locally advanced or metastatic head and neck squamous cell, hepatocellular, melanoma or renal cell carcinoma were enrolled in the trial. CD4+ and CD8+ T cells were sorted separately from peripheral blood before TCR sequencing. This material consisted of CD4+ or CD8+ T cells sorted from blood, taken in a trial of the OX40 agonist ivuxolimab. The sequence is built from TRBV28 and TRBJ1-4, with the D segment identity uncertain. The receptor was derived from an adult with an advanced solid tumor such as melanoma, head and neck, liver or kidney cancer. The CDR3 is CASSPLGLANEKLFF. The DNA is as follows: TGTGCCAGCAGTCCTTTAGGGCTAGCTAATGAAAAACTGTTTTTT.